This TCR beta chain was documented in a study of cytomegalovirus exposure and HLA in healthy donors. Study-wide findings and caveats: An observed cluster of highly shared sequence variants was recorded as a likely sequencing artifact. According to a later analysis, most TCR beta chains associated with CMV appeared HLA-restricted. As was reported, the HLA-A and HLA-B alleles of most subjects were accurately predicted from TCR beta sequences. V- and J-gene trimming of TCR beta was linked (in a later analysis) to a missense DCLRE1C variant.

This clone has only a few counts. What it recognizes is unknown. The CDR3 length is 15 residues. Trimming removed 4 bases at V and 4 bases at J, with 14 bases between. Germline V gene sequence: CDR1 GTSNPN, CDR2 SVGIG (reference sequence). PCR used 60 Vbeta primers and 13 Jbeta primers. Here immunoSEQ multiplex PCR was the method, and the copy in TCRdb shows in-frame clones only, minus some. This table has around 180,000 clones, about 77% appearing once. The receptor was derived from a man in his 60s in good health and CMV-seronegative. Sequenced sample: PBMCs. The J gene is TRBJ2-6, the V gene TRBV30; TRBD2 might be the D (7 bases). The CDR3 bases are TGTGCCTGGACCCGGGGGGCGCTCGGGGCCAACGTCCTGACTTTC. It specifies CAWTRGALGANVLTF.